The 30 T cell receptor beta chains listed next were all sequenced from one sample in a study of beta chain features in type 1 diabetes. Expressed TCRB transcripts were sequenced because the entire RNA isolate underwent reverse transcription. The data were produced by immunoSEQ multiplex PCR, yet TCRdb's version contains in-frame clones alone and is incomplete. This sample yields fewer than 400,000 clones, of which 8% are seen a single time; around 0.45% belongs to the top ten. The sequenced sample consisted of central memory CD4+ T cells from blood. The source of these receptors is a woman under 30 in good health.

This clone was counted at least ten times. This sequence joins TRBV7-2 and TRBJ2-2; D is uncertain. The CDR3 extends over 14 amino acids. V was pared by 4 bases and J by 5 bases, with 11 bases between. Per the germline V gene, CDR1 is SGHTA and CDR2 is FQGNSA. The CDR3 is CASSSPLGTGELFF. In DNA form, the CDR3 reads TGTGCCAGCAGCTCCCCGTTGGGTACCGGGGAGCTGTTTTTT.

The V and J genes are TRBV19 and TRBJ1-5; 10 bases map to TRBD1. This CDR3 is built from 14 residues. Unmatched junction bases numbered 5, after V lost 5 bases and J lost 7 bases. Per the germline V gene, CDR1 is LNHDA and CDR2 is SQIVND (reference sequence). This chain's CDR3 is CASSVRQGAQPQHF. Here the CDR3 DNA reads TGTGCCAGTAGTGTTAGACAGGGGGCCCAGCCCCAGCATTTT. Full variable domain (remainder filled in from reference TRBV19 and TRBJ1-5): DGGITQSPKYLFRKEGQNVTLSCEQNLNHDAMYWYRQDPGQGLRLIYYSQIVNDFQKGDIAEGYSVSREKKESFPLTVTSAQKNPTAFYLCASSVRQGAQPQHFGDGTRLSIL.

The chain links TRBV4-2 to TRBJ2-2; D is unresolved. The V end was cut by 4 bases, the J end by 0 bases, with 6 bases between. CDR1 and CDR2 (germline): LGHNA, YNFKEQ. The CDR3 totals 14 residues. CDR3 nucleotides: TGTGCCAGCAGCCGCGCCCCGAACACCGGGGAGCTGTTTTTT. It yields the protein CASSRAPNTGELFF.

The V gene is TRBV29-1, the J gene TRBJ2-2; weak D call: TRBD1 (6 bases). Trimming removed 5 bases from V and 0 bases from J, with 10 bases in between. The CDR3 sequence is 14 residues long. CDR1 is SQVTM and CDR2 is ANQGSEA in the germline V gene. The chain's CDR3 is CSVSGTTNTGELFF. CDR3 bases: TGCAGCGTTTCCGGGACAACGAACACCGGGGAGCTGTTTTTT.

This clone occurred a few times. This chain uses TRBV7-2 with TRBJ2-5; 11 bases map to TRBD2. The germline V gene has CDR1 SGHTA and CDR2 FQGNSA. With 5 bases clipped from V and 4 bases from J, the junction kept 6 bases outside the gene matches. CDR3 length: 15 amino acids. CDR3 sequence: CASSRLAGGGETQYF. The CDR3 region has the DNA TGTGCCAGCAGCAGGTTAGCGGGAGGGGGAGAGACCCAGTACTTC.

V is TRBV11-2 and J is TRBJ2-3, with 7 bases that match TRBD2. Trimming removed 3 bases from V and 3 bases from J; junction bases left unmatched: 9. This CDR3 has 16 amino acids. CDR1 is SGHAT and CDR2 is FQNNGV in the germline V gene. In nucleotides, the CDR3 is TGTGCCAGCAGCTTTTTAGAGCGGGGTGCTACAGATACGCAGTATTTT. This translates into CASSFLERGATDTQYF.

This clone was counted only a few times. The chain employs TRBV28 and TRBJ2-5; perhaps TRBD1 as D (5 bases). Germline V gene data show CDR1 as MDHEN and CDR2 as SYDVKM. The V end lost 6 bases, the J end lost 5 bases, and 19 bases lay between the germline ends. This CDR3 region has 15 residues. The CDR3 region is CASRHPYRPPETQYF. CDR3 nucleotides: TGTGCCAGCAGACACCCCTACAGGCCCCCGGAGACCCAGTACTTC.

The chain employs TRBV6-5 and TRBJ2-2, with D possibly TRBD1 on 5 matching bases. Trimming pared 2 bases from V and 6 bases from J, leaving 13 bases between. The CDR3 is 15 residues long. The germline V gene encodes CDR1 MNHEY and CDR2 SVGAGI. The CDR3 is CASSYSQGFAGELFF. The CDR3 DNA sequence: TGTGCCAGCAGTTACAGCCAGGGTTTCGCCGGGGAGCTGTTTTTT.

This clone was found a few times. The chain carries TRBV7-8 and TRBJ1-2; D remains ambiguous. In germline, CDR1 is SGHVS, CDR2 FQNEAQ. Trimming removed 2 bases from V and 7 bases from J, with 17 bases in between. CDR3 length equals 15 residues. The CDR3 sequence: CASSLTDQGGLGYTF. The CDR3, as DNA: TGTGCCAGCAGCTTAACCGACCAAGGAGGCCTTGGCTACACCTTC.

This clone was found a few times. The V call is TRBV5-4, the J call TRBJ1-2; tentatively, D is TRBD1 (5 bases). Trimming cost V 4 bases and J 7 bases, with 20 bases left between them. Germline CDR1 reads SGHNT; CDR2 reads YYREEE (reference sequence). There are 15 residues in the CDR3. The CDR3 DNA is TGTGCCAGCAGCCTTGGACATCCCTCCGATGGTGGCTACACCTTC. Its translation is CASSLGHPSDGGYTF.

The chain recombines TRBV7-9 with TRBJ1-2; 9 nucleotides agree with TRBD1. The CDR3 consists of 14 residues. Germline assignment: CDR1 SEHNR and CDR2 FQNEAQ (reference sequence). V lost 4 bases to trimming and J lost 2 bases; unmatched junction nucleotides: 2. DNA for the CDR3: TGTGCCAGCAGCTCACAGGGGGCGAACTATGGCTACACCTTC. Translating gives CASSSQGANYGYTF.

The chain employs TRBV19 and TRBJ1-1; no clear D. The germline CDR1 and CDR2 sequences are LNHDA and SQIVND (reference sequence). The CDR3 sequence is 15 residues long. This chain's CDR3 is CGQVTNDEPNTEAFF. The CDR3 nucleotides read TGTGGGCAGGTGACGAACGATGAGCCGAACACTGAAGCTTTCTTT.

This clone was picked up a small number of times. The CDR3 protein is CSAAPGYTQYF. The CDR3 DNA is TGCAGTGCTGCCCCAGGCTATACGCAGTATTTT. V gene TRBV20-1 combines with J gene TRBJ2-3, with D uncertain. There are 11 residues in the CDR3. The V gene lost 5 bases and the J gene lost 7 bases, with 10 bases spanning the gap. From germline, CDR1 is DFQATT and CDR2 SNEGSKA (reference sequence).

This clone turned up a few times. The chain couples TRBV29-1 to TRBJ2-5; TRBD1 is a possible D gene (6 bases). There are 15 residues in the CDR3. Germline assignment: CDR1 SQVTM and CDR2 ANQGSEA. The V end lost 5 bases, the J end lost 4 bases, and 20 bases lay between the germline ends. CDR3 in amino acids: CSVFKPGHGGETQYF. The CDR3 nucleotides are TGCAGCGTTTTTAAGCCGGGACATGGAGGAGAGACCCAGTACTTC.

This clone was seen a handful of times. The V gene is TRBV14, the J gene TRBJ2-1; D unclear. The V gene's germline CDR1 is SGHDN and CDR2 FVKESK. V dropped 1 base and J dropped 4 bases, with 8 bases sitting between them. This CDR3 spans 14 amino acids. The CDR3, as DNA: TGTGCCAGCAGCCAAGTGACGGTTTACAATGAGCAGTTCTTC. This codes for CASSQVTVYNEQFF.

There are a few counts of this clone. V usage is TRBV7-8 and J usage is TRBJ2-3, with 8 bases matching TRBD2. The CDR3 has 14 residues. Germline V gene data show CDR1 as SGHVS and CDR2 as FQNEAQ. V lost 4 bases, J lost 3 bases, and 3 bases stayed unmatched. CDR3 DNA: TGTGCCAGCAGCTGGAGCGGGAGAACAGATACGCAGTATTTT. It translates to CASSWSGRTDTQYF.

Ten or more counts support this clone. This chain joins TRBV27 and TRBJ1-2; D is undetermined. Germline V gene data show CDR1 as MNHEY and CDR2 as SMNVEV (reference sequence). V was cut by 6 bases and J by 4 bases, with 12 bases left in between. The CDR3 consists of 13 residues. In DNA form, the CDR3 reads TGTGCCAGCAGCCGAACGGCAGCCTATGGCTACACCTTC. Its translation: CASSRTAAYGYTF.

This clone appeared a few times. The DNA for the CDR3 is TGTGCCAGCAGCGGAAACTATGGCTACACCTTC. Its protein is CASSGNYGYTF. The chain couples TRBV28 to TRBJ1-2; no definite D call. Trimming stripped 6 bases from V and 2 bases from J, with 4 bases between. The CDR3 sequence is 11 residues long. Germline V lookup: CDR1 MDHEN, CDR2 SYDVKM.

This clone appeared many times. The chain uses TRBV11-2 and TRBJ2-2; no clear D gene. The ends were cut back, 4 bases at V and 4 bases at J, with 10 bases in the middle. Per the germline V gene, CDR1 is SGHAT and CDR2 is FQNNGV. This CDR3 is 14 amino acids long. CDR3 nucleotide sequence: TGTGCCAGCAGCTCCCAAAGGGCCACCGGGGAGCTGTTTTTT. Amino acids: CASSSQRATGELFF.

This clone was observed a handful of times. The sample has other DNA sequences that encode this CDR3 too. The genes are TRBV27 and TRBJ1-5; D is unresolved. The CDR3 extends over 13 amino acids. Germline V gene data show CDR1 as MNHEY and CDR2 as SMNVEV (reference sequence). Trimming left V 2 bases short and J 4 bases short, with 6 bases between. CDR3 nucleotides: TGTGCCAGCAGTTTAAGGGAAAATCAGCCCCAGCATTTT. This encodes CASSLRENQPQHF.

For the CDR3, the DNA is TGCGCCAGCAGCTTGGGTCGGGACACAGATACGCAGTATTTT. Its protein product is CASSLGRDTDTQYF. V gene TRBV5-1 combines with J gene TRBJ2-3; D possibly corresponds to TRBD2 (5 bases). Trimming removed 0 bases from V and 2 bases from J, with 7 bases in between. The CDR3 totals 14 residues. CDR1 is SGHRS and CDR2 is YFSETQ in the germline V gene.

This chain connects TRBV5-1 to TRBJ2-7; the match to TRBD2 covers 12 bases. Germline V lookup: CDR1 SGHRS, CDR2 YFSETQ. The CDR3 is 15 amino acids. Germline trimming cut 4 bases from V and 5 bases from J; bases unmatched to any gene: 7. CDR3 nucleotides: TGCGCCAGCAGCCCAACTAGCGGGAGGTCCCACGAGCAGTACTTC. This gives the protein CASSPTSGRSHEQYF.

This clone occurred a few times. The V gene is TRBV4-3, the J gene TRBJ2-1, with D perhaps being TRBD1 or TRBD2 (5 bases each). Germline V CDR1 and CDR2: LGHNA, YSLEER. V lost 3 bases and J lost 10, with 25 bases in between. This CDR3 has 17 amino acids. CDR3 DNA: TGCGCCAGCAGCCAGACGAGGGGCGGGCTAAGGAATTTCGAGCAGTTCTTC. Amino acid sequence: CASSQTRGGLRNFEQFF.

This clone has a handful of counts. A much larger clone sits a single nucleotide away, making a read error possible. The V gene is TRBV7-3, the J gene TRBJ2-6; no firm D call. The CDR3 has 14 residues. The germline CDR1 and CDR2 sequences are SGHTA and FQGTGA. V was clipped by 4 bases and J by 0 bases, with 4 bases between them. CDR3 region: CASSSHSGANVLTF. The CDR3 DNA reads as TGTGCCAGCAGCTCCCACTCTGGGGCCAACGTCCTGACTTTC.

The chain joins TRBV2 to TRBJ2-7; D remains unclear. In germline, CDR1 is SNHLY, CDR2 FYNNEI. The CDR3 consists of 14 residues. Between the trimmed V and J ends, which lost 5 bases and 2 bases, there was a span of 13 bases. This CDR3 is CASSRQDFTYEQYF. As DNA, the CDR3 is TGTGCCAGCAGTCGACAAGATTTCACCTACGAGCAGTACTTC.

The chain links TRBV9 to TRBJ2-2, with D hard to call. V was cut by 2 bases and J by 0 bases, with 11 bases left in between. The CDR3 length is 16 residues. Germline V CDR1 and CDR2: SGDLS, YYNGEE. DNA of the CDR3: TGTGCCAGCAGCGTTGGCTCCGAGACGAACACCGGGGAGCTGTTTTTT. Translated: CASSVGSETNTGELFF.

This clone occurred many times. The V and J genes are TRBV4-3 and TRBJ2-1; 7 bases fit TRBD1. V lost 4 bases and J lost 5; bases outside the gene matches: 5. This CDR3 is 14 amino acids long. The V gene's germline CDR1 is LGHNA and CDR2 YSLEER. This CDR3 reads CASSRRDRDNEQFF. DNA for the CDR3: TGCGCCAGCAGCCGCCGGGACAGAGACAATGAGCAGTTCTTC.

This chain's CDR3 is CASSPKTGYGYTF. The CDR3 DNA reads as TGCGCCAGCAGCCCGAAGACAGGGTATGGCTACACCTTC. The chain carries TRBV5-1 and TRBJ1-2, with TRBD1 matching 7 bases. With 4 bases clipped from V and 5 bases from J, the junction kept 5 bases outside the gene matches. Germline CDR1 reads SGHRS; CDR2 reads YFSETQ. The CDR3 is 13 residues long.

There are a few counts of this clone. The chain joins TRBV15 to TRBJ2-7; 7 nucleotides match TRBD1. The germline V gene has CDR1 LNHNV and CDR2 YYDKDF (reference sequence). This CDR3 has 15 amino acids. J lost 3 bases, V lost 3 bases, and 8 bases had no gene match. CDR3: CATSSQQGSGYEQYF. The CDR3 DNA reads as TGTGCCACCAGCAGCCAACAGGGGTCGGGCTACGAGCAGTACTTC.

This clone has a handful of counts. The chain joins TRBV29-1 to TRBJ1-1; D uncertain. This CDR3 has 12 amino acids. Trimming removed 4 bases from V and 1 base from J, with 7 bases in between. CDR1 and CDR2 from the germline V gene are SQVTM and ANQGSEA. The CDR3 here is CSVGRTNTEAFF. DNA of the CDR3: TGCAGCGTTGGCAGAACGAACACTGAAGCTTTCTTT.